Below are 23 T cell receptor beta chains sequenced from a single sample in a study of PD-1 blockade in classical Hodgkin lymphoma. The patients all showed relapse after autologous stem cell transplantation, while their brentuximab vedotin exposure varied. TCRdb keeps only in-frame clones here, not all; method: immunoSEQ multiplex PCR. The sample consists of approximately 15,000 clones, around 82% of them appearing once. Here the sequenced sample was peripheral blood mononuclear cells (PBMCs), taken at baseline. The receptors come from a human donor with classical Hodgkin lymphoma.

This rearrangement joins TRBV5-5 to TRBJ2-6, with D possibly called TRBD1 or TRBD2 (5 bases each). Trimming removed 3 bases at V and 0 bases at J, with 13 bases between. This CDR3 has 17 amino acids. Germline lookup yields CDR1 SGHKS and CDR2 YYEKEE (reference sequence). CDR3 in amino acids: CASSSGTISSGANVLTF. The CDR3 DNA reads TGTGCCAGCAGCTCCGGGACGATTAGCTCTGGGGCCAACGTCCTGACTTTC.

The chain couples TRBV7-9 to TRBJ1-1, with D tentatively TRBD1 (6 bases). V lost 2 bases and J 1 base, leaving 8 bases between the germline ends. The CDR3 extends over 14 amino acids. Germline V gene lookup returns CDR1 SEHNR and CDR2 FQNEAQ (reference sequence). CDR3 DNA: TGTGCCAGCAGCTTAAGGGACAAGAACACTGAAGCTTTCTTT. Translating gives CASSLRDKNTEAFF.

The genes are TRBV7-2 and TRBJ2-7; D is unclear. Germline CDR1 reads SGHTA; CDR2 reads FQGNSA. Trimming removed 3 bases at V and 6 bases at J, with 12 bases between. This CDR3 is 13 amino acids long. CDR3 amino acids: CASSFRKIGEQYF. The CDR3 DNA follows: TGTGCCAGCAGCTTCCGGAAAATCGGCGAGCAGTACTTC.

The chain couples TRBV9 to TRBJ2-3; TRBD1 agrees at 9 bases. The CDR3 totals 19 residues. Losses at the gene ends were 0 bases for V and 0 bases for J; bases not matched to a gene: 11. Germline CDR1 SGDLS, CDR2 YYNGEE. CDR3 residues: CASSVDFTGGGSSTDTQYF. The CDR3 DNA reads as TGTGCCAGCAGCGTAGATTTTACAGGGGGCGGCTCTAGCACAGATACGCAGTATTTT.

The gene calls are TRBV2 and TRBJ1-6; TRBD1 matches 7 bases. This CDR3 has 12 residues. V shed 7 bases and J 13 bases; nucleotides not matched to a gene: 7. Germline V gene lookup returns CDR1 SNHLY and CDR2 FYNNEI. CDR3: CASMTGSSPLHF. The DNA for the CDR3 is TGTGCCAGCATGACAGGGAGTTCCCCCCTCCACTTT.

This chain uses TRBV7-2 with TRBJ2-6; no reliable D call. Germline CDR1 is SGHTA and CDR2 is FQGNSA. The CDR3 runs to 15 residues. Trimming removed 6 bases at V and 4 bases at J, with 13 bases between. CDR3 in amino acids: CASSLSSQGANVLTF. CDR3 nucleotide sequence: TGTGCCAGCAGTCTCAGCTCTCAGGGGGCCAACGTCCTGACTTTC.

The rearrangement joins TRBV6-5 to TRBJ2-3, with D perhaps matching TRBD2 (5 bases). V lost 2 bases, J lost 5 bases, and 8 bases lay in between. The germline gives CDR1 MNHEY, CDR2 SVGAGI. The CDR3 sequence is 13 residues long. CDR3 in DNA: TGTGCCAGCAGTTACCTCCGGGAAGATACGCAGTATTTT. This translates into CASSYLREDTQYF.

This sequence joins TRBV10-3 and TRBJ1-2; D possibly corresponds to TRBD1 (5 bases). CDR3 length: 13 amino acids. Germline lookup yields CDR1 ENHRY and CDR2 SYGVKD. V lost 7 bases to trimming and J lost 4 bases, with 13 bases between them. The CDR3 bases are TGTGCCATCATGGGCAGGGAGGGCTATGGCTACACCTTC. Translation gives CAIMGREGYGYTF.

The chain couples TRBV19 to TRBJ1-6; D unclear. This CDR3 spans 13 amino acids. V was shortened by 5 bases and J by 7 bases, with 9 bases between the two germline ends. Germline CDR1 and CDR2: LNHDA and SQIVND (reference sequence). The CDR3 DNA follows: TGTGCCAGTAGTGCGGTATCGAATTCACCCCTCCACTTT. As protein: CASSAVSNSPLHF.

The CDR3, as DNA: TGTGCCAGCAGTTTTCCGCCGTGGGGGACTGAAGCTTTCTTT. Its translation is CASSFPPWGTEAFF. This rearrangement joins TRBV28 to TRBJ1-1, with D possibly being TRBD1 (5 bases). The V end was cut by 3 bases, the J end by 5 bases, with 13 bases between. CDR3 length: 14 residues. Germline CDR1 and CDR2: MDHEN and SYDVKM.

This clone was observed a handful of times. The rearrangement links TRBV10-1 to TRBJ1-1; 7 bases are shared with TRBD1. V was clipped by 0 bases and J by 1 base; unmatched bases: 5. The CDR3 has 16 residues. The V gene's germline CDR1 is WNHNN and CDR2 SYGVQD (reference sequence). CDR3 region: CASSESYGQANTEAFF. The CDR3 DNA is TGCGCCAGCAGTGAGTCGTACGGACAGGCGAACACTGAAGCTTTCTTT.

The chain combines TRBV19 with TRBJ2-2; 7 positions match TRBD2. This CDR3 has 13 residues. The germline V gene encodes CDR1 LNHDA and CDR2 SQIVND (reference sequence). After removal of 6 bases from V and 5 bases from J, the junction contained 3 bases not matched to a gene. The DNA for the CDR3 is TGTGCCAGTAGGGGGGAGGGGACCGGGGAGCTGTTTTTT. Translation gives CASRGEGTGELFF. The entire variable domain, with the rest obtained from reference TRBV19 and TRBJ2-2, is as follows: DGGITQSPKYLFRKEGQNVTLSCEQNLNHDAMYWYRQDPGQGLRLIYYSQIVNDFQKGDIAEGYSVSREKKESFPLTVTSAQKNPTAFYLCASRGEGTGELFFGEGSRLTVL.

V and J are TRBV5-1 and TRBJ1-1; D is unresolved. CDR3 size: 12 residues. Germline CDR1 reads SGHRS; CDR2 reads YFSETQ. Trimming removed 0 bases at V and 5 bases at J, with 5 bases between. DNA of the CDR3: TGCGCCAGCAGCTTGGGGGCGACTGAAGCTTTCTTT. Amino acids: CASSLGATEAFF. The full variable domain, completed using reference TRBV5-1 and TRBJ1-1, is KAGVTQTPRYLIKTRGQQVTLSCSPISGHRSVSWYQQTPGQGLQFLFEYFSETQRNKGNFPGRFSGRQFSNSRSEMNVSTLELGDSALYLCASSLGATEAFFGQGTRLTVV.

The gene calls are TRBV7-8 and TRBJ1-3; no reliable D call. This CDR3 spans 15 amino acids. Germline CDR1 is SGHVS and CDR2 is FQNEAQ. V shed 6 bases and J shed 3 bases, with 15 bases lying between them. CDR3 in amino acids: CASSAQVVGGNTIYF. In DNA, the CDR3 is TGTGCCAGCAGTGCTCAAGTGGTCGGTGGAAACACCATATATTTT.

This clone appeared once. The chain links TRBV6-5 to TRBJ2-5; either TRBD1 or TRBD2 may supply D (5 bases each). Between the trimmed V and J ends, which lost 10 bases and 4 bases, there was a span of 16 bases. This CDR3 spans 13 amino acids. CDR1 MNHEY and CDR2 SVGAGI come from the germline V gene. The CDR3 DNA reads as TGTGCCACCCGTTCCGGGACGAGAGAGACCCAGTACTTC. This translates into CATRSGTRETQYF.

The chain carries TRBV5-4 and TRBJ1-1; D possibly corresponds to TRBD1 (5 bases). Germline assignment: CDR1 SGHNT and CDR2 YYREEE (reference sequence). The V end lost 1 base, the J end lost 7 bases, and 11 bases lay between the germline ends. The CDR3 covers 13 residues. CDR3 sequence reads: CASSLMGGGEAFF. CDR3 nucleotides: TGTGCCAGCAGCTTGATGGGGGGTGGTGAAGCTTTCTTT. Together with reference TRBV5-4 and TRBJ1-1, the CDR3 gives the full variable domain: ETGVTQSPTHLIKTRGQQVTLRCSSQSGHNTVSWYQQALGQGPQFIFQYYREEENGRGNFPPRFSGLQFPNYSSELNVNALELDDSALYLCASSLMGGGEAFFGQGTRLTVV.

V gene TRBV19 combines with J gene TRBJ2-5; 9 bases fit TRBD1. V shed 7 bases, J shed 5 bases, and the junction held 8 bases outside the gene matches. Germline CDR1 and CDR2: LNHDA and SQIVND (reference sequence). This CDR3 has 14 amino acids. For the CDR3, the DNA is TGTGCCAGTACGACGGGACAGGGTTTGGAGACCCAGTACTTC. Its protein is CASTTGQGLETQYF.

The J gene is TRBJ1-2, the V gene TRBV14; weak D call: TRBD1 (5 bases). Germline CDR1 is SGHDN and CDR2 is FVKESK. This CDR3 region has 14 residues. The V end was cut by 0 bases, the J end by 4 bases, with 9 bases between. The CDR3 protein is CASSQDRVFYGYTF. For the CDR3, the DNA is TGTGCCAGCAGCCAAGACAGGGTCTTCTATGGCTACACCTTC.

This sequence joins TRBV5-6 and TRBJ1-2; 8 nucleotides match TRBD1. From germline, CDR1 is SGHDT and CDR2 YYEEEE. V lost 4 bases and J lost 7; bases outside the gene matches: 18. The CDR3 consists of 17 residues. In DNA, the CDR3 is TGTGCCAGCAGCCCTGTATCAGGGGGCGAAGTTTTGAGTGGCTACACCTTC. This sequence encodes CASSPVSGGEVLSGYTF.

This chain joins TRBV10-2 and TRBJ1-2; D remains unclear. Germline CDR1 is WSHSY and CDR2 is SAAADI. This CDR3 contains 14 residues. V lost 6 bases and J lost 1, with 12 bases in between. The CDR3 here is CASRVADLNYGYTF. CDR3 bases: TGCGCCAGCAGAGTGGCGGACCTTAACTATGGCTACACCTTC.

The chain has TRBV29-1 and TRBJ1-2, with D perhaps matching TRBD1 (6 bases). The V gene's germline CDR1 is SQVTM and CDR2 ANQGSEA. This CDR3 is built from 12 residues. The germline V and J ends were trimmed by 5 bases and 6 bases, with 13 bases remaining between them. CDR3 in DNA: TGCAGCGTTTATAACAGGGAGCATGGCTACACCTTC. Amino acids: CSVYNREHGYTF. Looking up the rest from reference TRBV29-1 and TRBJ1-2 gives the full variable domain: SAVISQKPSRDICQRGTSLTIQCQVDSQVTMMFWYRQQPGQSLTLIATANQGSEATYESGFVIDKFPISRPNLTFSTLTVSNMSPEDSSIYLCSVYNREHGYTFGSGTRLTVV.

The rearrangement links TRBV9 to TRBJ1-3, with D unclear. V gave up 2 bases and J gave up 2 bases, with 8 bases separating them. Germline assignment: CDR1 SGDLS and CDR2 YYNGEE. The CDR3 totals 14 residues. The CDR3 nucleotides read TGTGCCAGCAGCGTCGGTGGTCCTGGAAACACCATATATTTT. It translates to CASSVGGPGNTIYF.

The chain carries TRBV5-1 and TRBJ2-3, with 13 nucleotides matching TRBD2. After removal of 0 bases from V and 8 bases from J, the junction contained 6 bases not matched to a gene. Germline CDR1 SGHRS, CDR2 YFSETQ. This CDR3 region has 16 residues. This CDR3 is CASSLDGGLAGSTQYF. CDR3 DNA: TGCGCCAGCAGCTTGGATGGGGGACTAGCGGGGAGTACGCAGTATTTT.